This TCR beta chain stems from a study of blood T cell repertoires in COVID-19. The overall study: PBMCs, B-cell-depleted T cells, or T cells provided the cDNA or gDNA that made up the material.

This table comes from immunoSEQ multiplex PCR, and its TCRdb copy is limited to in-frame clones, with some not included. The sample lists around 140,000 clones; around 87% were seen once. Two negative PCRs, clearance, or symptom resolution were required of recovered Cohort 3 donors. This CDR3 has 15 amino acids. Germline trimming cut 6 bases from V and 5 bases from J; bases unmatched to any gene: 4. CDR1 SGHAT and CDR2 FQNNGV come from the germline V gene. V is TRBV11-2 and J is TRBJ2-2; 12 positions match TRBD2. The sequence came from a man aged 55 to 70 who had recovered from COVID-19. Sequences were obtained from PBMCs or T cells enriched from blood (not recorded which). For the CDR3, the DNA is TGTGCCAGCAGACCAGGACTAGCGGGGACCGGGGAGCTGTTTTTT. This translates into CASRPGLAGTGELFF.